This T cell receptor beta chain was documented in a study of T cells in women clearing cervical HPV infection. At the level of the study: Blood came at first lesion visit for cases, post-clearance for controls. Cases' blood sampling followed lesion detection by median approximately 150 days (90 to 200). The study, taken as a whole, reports: Timing of associations relative to infection is unclear; T-cell subsets were not isolated.

Measured with immunoSEQ multiplex PCR; TCRdb has only the in-frame clones, and not every one. The sample table includes 30,000 to 35,000 clones. Each participant carried one incident cervical HPV16 infection only. On this clone: Its target is unknown. The read finishes 3 residues shy of the CDR3 end, and the germline J gene is used to complete it.

CDR3 length: 15 residues. Germline CDR1 MNHEY, CDR2 SVGEGT. The chain joins TRBV6-2 or TRBV6-3 to TRBJ1-1; perhaps TRBD1 as D (6 bases). The sequenced sample was blood buffy coat. This TCR derives from a woman aged 18-69 years with a cervical HPV16 infection that either progressed to CIN3+ or cleared (not recorded which). The CDR3 loop reads CASSSHIGQPLEAFF. The CDR3 DNA, read in part, is TGTGCCAGCAGTTCCCACATAGGACAGCCTCTCGAA.